This T cell receptor (beta chain) was captured by sequencing in a study of CD8+ T cells in alopecia areata. The V and J ends lost 6 bases and 2 bases respectively, with 10 bases between them. Germline V lookup: CDR1 MNHNS, CDR2 SASEGT. The CDR3 runs to 13 residues. The sequencing template was cDNA reverse transcribed from extracted RNA. Profiled with immunoSEQ multiplex PCR; TCRdb holds only in-frame clones, not every one. The sample consists of roughly 20,000 clones, approximately 70% of them appearing once. It was from alopecia areata patients that lesional scalp punch biopsies and peripheral blood were collected.

The specimen comprised skin, sampled at week 0. This receptor was obtained from a human donor with alopecia areata. The J gene is TRBJ1-2, the V gene TRBV6-1, with a tentative D call TRBD1 (5 bases). This chain's CDR3 is CASRGVYNYGYTF. Written as DNA, the CDR3 is TGTGCCAGCAGAGGGGTTTACAACTATGGCTACACCTTC.